These 21 T cell receptor beta chains were sequenced from one sample in a study of vaccination effects on CD4 cells after COVID-19. Their antigen targets remain unknown. At the end of 10 days of culture, CD4+ T cells were isolated. Profiled with immunoSEQ multiplex PCR; TCRdb holds only in-frame clones, not every one. The sample holds about 28,000 clones, more than 55% seen once. Sequencing used CD4+ T cells from PBMCs cultured without peptide, obtained before COVID-19 vaccination. These receptors were obtained from a human donor who received a COVID-19 vaccine.

The chain recombines TRBV5-1 with TRBJ2-7, with 9 bases matching TRBD2. CDR1 is SGHRS, CDR2 YFSETQ, per germline. CDR3 size: 16 residues. The junction had 6 bases not matched to a gene; V was cut back by 0 bases and J by 2 bases. The CDR3 nucleotides read TGCGCCAGCAGCTTGGAGTTTAGCGGGAGACCCTACGAGCAGTACTTC. This gives the protein CASSLEFSGRPYEQYF.

The V call is TRBV5-4, the J call TRBJ1-2, with 7 bases aligning to TRBD1. The CDR3 runs 18 residues. Germline CDR1 is SGHNT and CDR2 is YYREEE (reference sequence). V was clipped by 6 bases and J by 3 bases; unmatched bases: 20. The CDR3 loop is CASTNRGAGGSGYYGYTF. CDR3 bases: TGTGCCAGCACCAACCGGGGGGCAGGGGGGTCGGGTTACTATGGCTACACCTTC.

The V and J genes are TRBV5-6 and TRBJ2-2, with unresolved D. The V end lost 0 bases, the J end lost 4 bases, and 7 bases lay between the germline ends. The germline V gene has CDR1 SGHDT and CDR2 YYEEEE. The CDR3 has 14 residues. The CDR3 DNA sequence: TGTGCCAGCAGCTTGGGACTGGGCACCGGGGAGCTGTTTTTT. Protein product: CASSLGLGTGELFF.

This clone has only a few counts. The chain combines TRBV24-1 with TRBJ2-7; D is possibly TRBD2 (7 bases). This CDR3 region has 15 residues. V was cut by 4 bases and J by 4 bases, with 16 bases left in between. Germline V gene data show CDR1 as KGHDR and CDR2 as SFDVKD. The CDR3 sequence: CATSEGGGGTYEQYF. CDR3 nucleotides: TGTGCCACCAGTGAAGGGGGAGGGGGTACGTACGAGCAGTACTTC.

The chain employs TRBV6-5 and TRBJ2-1; D is unclear. Germline loops: CDR1 MNHEY, CDR2 SVGAGI. The CDR3 is 14 amino acids. V gave up 6 bases and J gave up 0 bases, with 9 bases separating them. CDR3 sequence reads: CASSGPYSYNEQFF. The CDR3, as DNA: TGTGCCAGCAGCGGACCCTACTCCTACAATGAGCAGTTCTTC.

This clone was picked up one time. The chain recombines TRBV18 with TRBJ1-2, with D possibly being TRBD1 (6 bases). Trimming left V 0 bases short and J 2 bases short, with 13 bases between. CDR1 and CDR2 (germline): KGHSH, LQKENI. This CDR3 has 16 amino acids. Written as DNA, the CDR3 is TGTGCCAGCTCACCACCCCTACAGGGCCCCAACTATGGCTACACCTTC. This encodes CASSPPLQGPNYGYTF.

The chain employs TRBV27 and TRBJ2-1; 9 positions match TRBD1. After removal of 6 bases from V and 2 bases from J, the junction contained 5 bases not matched to a gene. Germline loops: CDR1 MNHEY, CDR2 SMNVEV (reference sequence). This CDR3 is built from 15 residues. As DNA, the CDR3 is TGTGCCAGCAGCATCGGACAGGGGACCTACAATGAGCAGTTCTTC. Translation gives CASSIGQGTYNEQFF.

The chain combines TRBV5-1 with TRBJ2-1; TRBD1 matches 9 bases. V shed 4 bases, J shed 7 bases, and the junction held 9 bases outside the gene matches. CDR1 is SGHRS, CDR2 YFSETQ, per germline. The CDR3 is 15 amino acids. CDR3 amino acids: CASSPRDRANNEQFF. The CDR3 DNA follows: TGCGCCAGCAGCCCCCGGGACAGGGCAAATAATGAGCAGTTCTTC.

The J gene is TRBJ1-1, the V gene TRBV3-1 (or the pseudogene TRBV3-2); D call uncertain. Trimming removed 4 bases from V and 1 base from J, with 10 bases in between. Germline CDR1 is LGHDT and CDR2 is YNNKEL (reference sequence). The CDR3 runs 14 residues. The CDR3 sequence is CASSPSGRNTEAFF. The DNA for the CDR3 is TGTGCCAGCAGCCCATCGGGCAGGAACACTGAAGCTTTCTTT.

V and J are TRBV5-1 and TRBJ2-5; D is unresolved. The CDR3 runs 14 residues. V was trimmed by 0 bases and J by 1 base, leaving 7 bases between them. Germline V lookup: CDR1 SGHRS, CDR2 YFSETQ. CDR3 bases: TGCGCCAGCAGCTTGGGGCAGCCCCAAGAGACCCAGTACTTC. This gives the protein CASSLGQPQETQYF. Together with reference TRBV5-1 and TRBJ2-5, the CDR3 gives the full variable domain: KAGVTQTPRYLIKTRGQQVTLSCSPISGHRSVSWYQQTPGQGLQFLFEYFSETQRNKGNFPGRFSGRQFSNSRSEMNVSTLELGDSALYLCASSLGQPQETQYFGPGTRLLVL.

The gene calls are TRBV6-2 or TRBV6-3 and TRBJ2-3; D may be TRBD1 or TRBD2 (5 bases each). The CDR3 is made up of 14 amino acids. Trimming stripped 5 bases from V and 8 bases from J, with 17 bases between. Germline V gives CDR1 MNHEY, CDR2 SVGEGT. The CDR3 region has the DNA TGTGCCAGCAGTGAGGGGATCCCTGTCGGTACGCAGTATTTT. Protein: CASSEGIPVGTQYF.

This clone was picked up a small number of times. This chain joins TRBV19 and TRBJ2-3; 10 bases map to TRBD2. V trimming: 4 bases; J trimming: 4 bases; junction bases outside the gene matches: 5. The CDR3 extends over 15 amino acids. CDR1 and CDR2 from the germline V gene are LNHDA and SQIVND (reference sequence). The CDR3 protein is CASSTEREGADTQYF. DNA for the CDR3: TGTGCCAGTAGTACTGAGCGGGAGGGGGCAGATACGCAGTATTTT.

This clone was seen more than once but under ten times. The V and J genes are TRBV6-5 and TRBJ1-3; no definite D call. The CDR3 is made up of 15 amino acids. Trimming shortened V by 4 bases and J by 2 bases, and 12 bases separated the two germline ends. The germline V gene has CDR1 MNHEY and CDR2 SVGAGI. The CDR3 loop is CASSSAITAGNTIYF. CDR3 DNA sequence: TGTGCCAGCAGTTCAGCGATAACCGCTGGAAACACCATATATTTT.

This clone has only a few counts. The chain recombines TRBV7-9 with TRBJ2-1; TRBD2 aligns across 10 bases. CDR1 and CDR2 from the germline V gene are SEHNR and FQNEAQ (reference sequence). The J segment lost 6 bases and the V segment lost 5 bases, leaving 13 bases of the junction unmatched. The length of the CDR3 is 17 residues. CDR3 DNA: TGTGCCAGCAGCCACCAGCGGGGGGGCTCTTTGTTCAATGAGCAGTTCTTC. Translated, it gives CASSHQRGGSLFNEQFF.

Sample share makes this clone medium-sized (0.01 to 0.1%). The chain links TRBV5-4 to TRBJ2-1; TRBD2 matches 14 bases. With 4 bases clipped from V and 9 bases from J, the junction kept 6 bases outside the gene matches. The CDR3 loop spans 15 amino acids. Germline lookup yields CDR1 SGHNT and CDR2 YYREEE (reference sequence). CDR3 amino acids: CASSPTSGRAPEQFF. For the CDR3, the DNA is TGTGCCAGCAGCCCGACTAGCGGGAGGGCCCCTGAGCAGTTCTTC.

This clone was picked up a small number of times. J is TRBJ2-3 and V is TRBV5-1; D not resolved. Deletions cut 0 bases from V and 5 bases from J, with 16 bases between. This CDR3 is 16 amino acids long. CDR1 SGHRS and CDR2 YFSETQ come from the germline V gene. In DNA, the CDR3 is TGCGCCAGCAGCTTGGGGCGCCGGACGTCCTTAGATACGCAGTATTTT. Translating it yields CASSLGRRTSLDTQYF.

The chain joins TRBV10-3 to TRBJ2-5, with 10 nucleotides matching TRBD1. CDR1 is ENHRY, CDR2 SYGVKD, per germline. CDR3 size: 14 residues. V was clipped by 6 bases and J by 5 bases; unmatched bases: 6. CDR3 sequence (DNA): TGTGCCATCAGCACCCAGACAGGGGGCGAGACCCAGTACTTC. It encodes CAISTQTGGETQYF.

This clone was detected only once. The rearrangement joins TRBV5-1 to TRBJ2-7; D not resolved. V lost 4 bases and J lost 5, with 10 bases in between. The CDR3 is made up of 12 amino acids. Germline V CDR1 and CDR2: SGHRS, YFSETQ. CDR3 coding DNA: TGCGCCAGCAGCGCCACCTGGGACGAGCAGTACTTC. Its protein product is CASSATWDEQYF.

This clone was counted a few times. This chain links TRBV27 with TRBJ1-1; D remains ambiguous. This CDR3 has 15 amino acids. Per the germline V gene, CDR1 is MNHEY and CDR2 is SMNVEV (reference sequence). Trimming cost V 0 bases and J 4 bases, with 12 bases left between them. The CDR3 loop reads CASSLSYSFGTEAFF. The CDR3 DNA reads as TGTGCCAGCAGTTTATCTTACAGTTTTGGCACTGAAGCTTTCTTT.

The gene calls are TRBV5-1 and TRBJ2-3; 8 bases are a match to TRBD2. The CDR3 consists of 15 residues. In germline, CDR1 is SGHRS, CDR2 YFSETQ. V was clipped by 3 bases and J by 1 base; unmatched bases: 4. The CDR3 is CASSWGSGGTDTQYF. For the CDR3, the DNA is TGCGCCAGCAGCTGGGGTAGCGGGGGCACAGATACGCAGTATTTT. The whole variable domain, filled in from reference TRBV5-1 and TRBJ2-3, reads KAGVTQTPRYLIKTRGQQVTLSCSPISGHRSVSWYQQTPGQGLQFLFEYFSETQRNKGNFPGRFSGRQFSNSRSEMNVSTLELGDSALYLCASSWGSGGTDTQYFGPGTRLTVL.

This chain uses TRBV5-6 with TRBJ2-3, with D possibly being TRBD2 (5 bases). Germline CDR1 and CDR2: SGHDT and YYEEEE. The CDR3 runs to 13 residues. V was shortened by 6 bases and J by 5 bases, with 13 bases between the two germline ends. The CDR3 is CASTRGLIDTQYF. CDR3 sequence (DNA): TGTGCCAGCACCCGTGGACTGATAGATACGCAGTATTTT.